These T cell receptor beta chains were read from a single sample in a study of beta chain features in type 1 diabetes. This table comes from immunoSEQ multiplex PCR, and its TCRdb copy is limited to in-frame clones, with some not included. The sample carries fewer than 25,000 clones, roughly two thirds recorded once. What was sequenced was Tregs from blood. These receptors all come from a man younger than 30 with type 1 diabetes. Both conserved end residues are part of each CDR3. A D gene is named only where the DNA matches it firmly. The listing skips clone size in some rows; elsewhere it reads once, few, many or a size class.

d_call: TRBD1
j_call: TRBJ2-3
clone_size: -
v_call: TRBV19
cdr3_aa: CASRRQGLTDTQYF
cdr3_nt: TGTGCCAGCAGAAGACAGGGGCTCACAGATACGCAGTATTTT

d_call: -
j_call: TRBJ2-1
clone_size: few
v_call: TRBV28
cdr3_aa: CASSLQYNEQFF
cdr3_nt: TGTGCCAGCAGTTTGCAGTACAATGAGCAGTTCTTC

d_call: TRBD1
j_call: TRBJ2-5
clone_size: -
v_call: TRBV5-1
cdr3_aa: CASSLVSGGRETQYF
cdr3_nt: TGTGCCAGCAGCTTGGTCTCAGGGGGCCGAGAGACCCAGTACTTC

d_call: TRBD2
j_call: TRBJ2-7
clone_size: -
v_call: TRBV7-9
cdr3_aa: CASSFIWGGSAGEQYF
cdr3_nt: TGTGCCAGCAGCTTTATCTGGGGAGGGAGCGCCGGGGAGCAGTACTTC

d_call: -
j_call: TRBJ2-7
clone_size: -
v_call: TRBV6-1
cdr3_aa: CASSDGTWNYEQYF
cdr3_nt: TGTGCCAGCAGTGATGGGACTTGGAACTACGAGCAGTACTTC

d_call: TRBD2
j_call: TRBJ2-7
clone_size: -
v_call: TRBV28
cdr3_aa: CASSPTGTSGFSYEQYF
cdr3_nt: TGTGCCAGCAGCCCTACCGGGACTAGCGGGTTCTCCTACGAGCAGTACTTC

d_call: -
j_call: TRBJ2-2
clone_size: -
v_call: TRBV11-2
cdr3_aa: CASSLLPGELFF
cdr3_nt: TGTGCCAGCAGCTTACTTCCCGGGGAGCTGTTTTTT

d_call: -
j_call: TRBJ2-7
clone_size: -
v_call: TRBV5-4
cdr3_aa: CASSRLQSSYEQYF
cdr3_nt: TGTGCCAGCAGCCGGTTACAGAGTTCCTACGAGCAGTACTTC

d_call: TRBD2
j_call: TRBJ2-4
clone_size: -
v_call: TRBV5-4
cdr3_aa: CASKDSGRNSIQYF
cdr3_nt: TGTGCCAGCAAGGATAGCGGGAGGAATAGCATTCAGTACTTC

d_call: -
j_call: TRBJ2-7
clone_size: -
v_call: TRBV6-5
cdr3_aa: CASTGNGYEQYF
cdr3_nt: TGTGCCAGCACCGGGAACGGTTACGAGCAGTACTTC

d_call: TRBD2
j_call: TRBJ2-3
clone_size: -
v_call: TRBV27
cdr3_aa: CASSLALAGVDTQYF
cdr3_nt: TGTGCCAGCAGCCTGGCTTTAGCGGGGGTAGATACGCAGTATTTT

d_call: -
j_call: TRBJ1-2
clone_size: -
v_call: TRBV19
cdr3_aa: CARSSRGLAVRGYTF
cdr3_nt: TGTGCCAGATCGTCCAGGGGTTTAGCTGTGCGTGGCTACACCTTC

d_call: -
j_call: TRBJ2-7
clone_size: -
v_call: TRBV28
cdr3_aa: CASSPWAAGPYEQYF
cdr3_nt: TGTGCCAGCAGTCCCTGGGCCGCGGGGCCCTACGAGCAGTACTTC